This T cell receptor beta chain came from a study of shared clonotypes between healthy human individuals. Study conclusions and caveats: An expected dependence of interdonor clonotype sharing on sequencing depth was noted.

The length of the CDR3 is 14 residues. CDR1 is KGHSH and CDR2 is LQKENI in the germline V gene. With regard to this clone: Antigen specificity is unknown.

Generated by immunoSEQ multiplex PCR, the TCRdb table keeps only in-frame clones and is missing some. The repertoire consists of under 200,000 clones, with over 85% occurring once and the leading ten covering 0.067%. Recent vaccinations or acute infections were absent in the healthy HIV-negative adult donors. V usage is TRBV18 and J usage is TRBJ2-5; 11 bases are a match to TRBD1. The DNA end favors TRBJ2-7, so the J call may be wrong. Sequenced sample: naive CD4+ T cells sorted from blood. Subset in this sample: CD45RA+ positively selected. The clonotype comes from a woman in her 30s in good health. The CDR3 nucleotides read TGTGCCAGCTCACCTGGACAGGGGGCTTACGAGCAGTACTTC. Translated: CASSPGQGAYEQYF.